This TCR beta chain appears in the sequencing data of a study of spatial heterogeneity in lung cancer (dated by TCRdb to between 2018 and 2021). Regarding the complete study: Beta-chain transcripts were consistently detected in greater numbers than alpha-chain transcripts, which likely reflected higher beta-chain transcript abundance. In the raw uncorrected reads, each unique combination of TCR and UMI appeared more than ten times on average. In non-small cell lung cancer, the study made a quantitative comparison of TCR alpha and beta repertoires among multiple tumor regions, matched nontumor lung and blood. Both alpha and beta chains were TCR-sequenced in 200 to 250 tumor regions, approximately 64 matched nontumor lung samples and approximately 50 PBMC samples obtained at surgery. Nonsynonymous mutation counts, determined by whole-exome sequencing of tumor tissue, were related to TCR repertoire features. What the research found in general, with its limitations: Confirming at a functional level the hypothesis that regional TCRs recognize regional mutations was considered to require additional single-cell paired TCR alpha and beta sequencing. Ubiquitous expanded tumor TCRs were found in blood more often at tumor resection than at routine follow-up.

Taken from the germline V gene, the CDR1 and CDR2 loops are MDHEN and SYDVKM. Its CDR3 holds 15 amino acids, cysteine through phenylalanine. Only CDR3 DNA is held: 45 bases, read in frame from base 1. Libraries came from 5' RACE. Sequencing was performed on a NextSeq 500. To allow correction of PCR and sequencing errors, the TCR library protocol tagged every TCR cDNA molecule with a unique molecular identifier. Per the original workflow: Decombinator tools were used for TCR identification, UMI-based error correction and CDR3 extraction. TCRs above a frequency of 2 per 1,000, corresponding to the top 1% of the tumor frequency distribution, were defined as expanded. Each repertoire was subsampled 100 times to 5,000 TCRs, after which Renyi diversity was computed with the R vegan package. To build CDR3 similarity networks, amino acid triplet string-kernel similarity was used, and CDR3s were connected when their pairwise similarity was above 0.82. Clones were called with MiXCR by TCRdb after fastp trimmed the public reads at Q25, and only in-frame beta chains were retained. Rows matching on CDR3 protein sequence are summarized as one entry with the most common DNA and genes. The V and J calls reflect TCRdb's pipeline rather than the authors' work. In this sample the table shows 23,000 or so distinct CDR3 sequences, roughly 4.8% of which occur a single time. 4% to 6.5% of the sample rests with the top ten.

This clonotype has a count of ten or more. The antigen this receptor binds is unknown. Base qualities are not at hand, and no much larger clone is one base apart. The time point label corresponds to: sample taken at primary tumor resection. Whole RNA extracted from tumor and nontumor lung tissue, or from cryopreserved PBMC samples, was used for TCR sequencing without cell sorting. The donors were about 71 patients from the lung TRACERx cohort who had early-stage, untreated non-small cell lung cancer. Only patients with enough RNA available from two or more tumor regions were chosen for TCR sequencing.

The TCR was taken from a male donor with early-stage non-small cell lung cancer. The input for sequencing was PBMCs, taken at surgery. This chain is built from TRBV28 and TRBJ1-3, and possibly TRBD1, on 5 matching bases. The nucleotides read TGTGCTTCGGGACGTTCGACCGCCTCTGGAAACACCATATATTTT. It specifies CASGRSTASGNTIYF.